The present T cell receptor beta chain was sequenced within a study of identifying expanded T cells in peripheral blood. Overall study results and limits: Variance in clone template counts between roughly 2-week samples significantly increased with total template count across all healthy donors.

On this clone itself: Its antigen is unidentified.

The V and J ends lost 5 bases and 3 bases respectively, with 13 bases between them. The CDR3 has 14 amino acids. Per germline, CDR1 MDHEN and CDR2 SYDVKM. The method was immunoSEQ multiplex PCR; TCRdb's version includes in-frame clones alone and lacks a portion of them. The profile shows 85,000 to 100,000 clones, 70% to 90% of them singletons. The source material was blood. This TCR was recovered from a person aged 18 to 70 in good health. The V call is TRBV28, the J call TRBJ1-2; D call uncertain. The DNA of the CDR3 is TGTGCCAGCAGTAGCGTGGACGGGCACTATGGCTACACCTTC. This encodes CASSSVDGHYGYTF.